The sequence of this T cell receptor beta chain was determined in a study of T cell changes during pregnancy in multiple sclerosis. Trimming removed 3 bases from V and 3 bases from J; junction bases left unmatched: 6. This CDR3 region has 15 residues. Germline V gives CDR1 SGHDT, CDR2 YYEEEE. Data came from immunoSEQ multiplex PCR; TCRdb stores just in-frame clones and leaves some out. The table has more than 80,000 clones, more than 90% seen once. The material sequenced was peripheral blood, taken in the second trimester of pregnancy. The genes are TRBV5-6 and TRBJ2-7; the match to TRBD2 covers 10 bases. This clonotype originated in a female donor with multiple sclerosis, enrolled in a pregnancy study. CDR3 DNA sequence: TGTGCCAGCAGCTCCCAAGCGGGAGGGGTCTACGAGCAGTACTTC. Encoded protein: CASSSQAGGVYEQYF.